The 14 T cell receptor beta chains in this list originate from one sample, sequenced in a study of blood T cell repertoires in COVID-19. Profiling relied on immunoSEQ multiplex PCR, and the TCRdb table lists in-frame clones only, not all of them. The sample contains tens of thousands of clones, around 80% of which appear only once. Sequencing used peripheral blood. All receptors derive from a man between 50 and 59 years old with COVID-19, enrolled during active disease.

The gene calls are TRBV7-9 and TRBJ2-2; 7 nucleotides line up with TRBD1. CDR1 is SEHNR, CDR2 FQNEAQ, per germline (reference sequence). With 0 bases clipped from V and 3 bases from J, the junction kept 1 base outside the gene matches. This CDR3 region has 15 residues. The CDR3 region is CASSLAQGYTGELFF. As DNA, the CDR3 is TGTGCCAGCAGCTTAGCACAGGGGTACACCGGGGAGCTGTTTTTT.

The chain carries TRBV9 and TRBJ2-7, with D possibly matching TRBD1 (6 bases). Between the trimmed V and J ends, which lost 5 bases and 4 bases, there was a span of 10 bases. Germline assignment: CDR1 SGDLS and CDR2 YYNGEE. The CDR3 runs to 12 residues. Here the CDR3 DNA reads TGTGCCAGCAGTGGGGACAAATACGAGCAGTACTTC. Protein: CASSGDKYEQYF.

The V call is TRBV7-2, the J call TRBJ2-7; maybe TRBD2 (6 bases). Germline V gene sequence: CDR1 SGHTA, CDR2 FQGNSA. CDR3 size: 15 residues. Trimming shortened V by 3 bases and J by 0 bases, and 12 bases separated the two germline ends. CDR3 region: CASSFGGASSYEQYF. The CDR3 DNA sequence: TGTGCCAGCAGCTTTGGCGGGGCAAGCTCCTACGAGCAGTACTTC. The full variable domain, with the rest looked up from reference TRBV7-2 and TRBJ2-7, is GAGVSQSPSNKVTEKGKDVELRCDPISGHTALYWYRQSLGQGLEFLIYFQGNSAPDKSGLPSDRFSAERTGGSVSTLTIQRTQQEDSAVYLCASSFGGASSYEQYFGPGTRLTVT.

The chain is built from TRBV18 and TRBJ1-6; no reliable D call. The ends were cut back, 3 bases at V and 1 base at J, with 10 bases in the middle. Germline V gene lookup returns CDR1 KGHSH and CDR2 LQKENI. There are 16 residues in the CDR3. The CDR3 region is CASSPAAGSYNSPLHF. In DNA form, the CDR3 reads TGTGCCAGCTCACCTGCGGCGGGTTCCTATAATTCACCCCTCCACTTT.

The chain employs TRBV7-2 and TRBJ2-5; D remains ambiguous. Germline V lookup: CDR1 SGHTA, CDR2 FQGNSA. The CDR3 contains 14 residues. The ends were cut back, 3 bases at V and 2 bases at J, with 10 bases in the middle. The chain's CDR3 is CASSLSTIQETQYF. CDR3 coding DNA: TGTGCCAGCAGCTTGTCTACTATTCAAGAGACCCAGTACTTC. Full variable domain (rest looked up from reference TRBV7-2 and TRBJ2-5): GAGVSQSPSNKVTEKGKDVELRCDPISGHTALYWYRQSLGQGLEFLIYFQGNSAPDKSGLPSDRFSAERTGGSVSTLTIQRTQQEDSAVYLCASSLSTIQETQYFGPGTRLLVL.

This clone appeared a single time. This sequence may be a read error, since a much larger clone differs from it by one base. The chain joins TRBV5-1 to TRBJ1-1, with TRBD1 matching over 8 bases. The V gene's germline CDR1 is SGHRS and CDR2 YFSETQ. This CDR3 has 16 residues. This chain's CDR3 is CASNLVAGGDGTEAFF. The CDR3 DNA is TGCGCCAGCAACTTGGTTGCAGGGGGCGATGGCACTGAAGCTTTCTTT.

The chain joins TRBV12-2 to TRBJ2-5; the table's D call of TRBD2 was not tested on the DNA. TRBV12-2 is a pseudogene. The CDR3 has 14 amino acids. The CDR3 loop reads CASRLRAGAETQYF. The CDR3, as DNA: TGTGCAAGTCGCTTACGAGCGGGGGCCGAGACCCAGTACTTC.

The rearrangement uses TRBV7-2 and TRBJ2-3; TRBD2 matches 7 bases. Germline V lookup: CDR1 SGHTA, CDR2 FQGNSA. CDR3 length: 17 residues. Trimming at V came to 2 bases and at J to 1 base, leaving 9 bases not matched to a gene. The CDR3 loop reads CASSLRLAGDGTDTQYF. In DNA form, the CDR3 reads TGTGCCAGCAGCTTAAGGTTGGCGGGGGACGGCACAGATACGCAGTATTTT.

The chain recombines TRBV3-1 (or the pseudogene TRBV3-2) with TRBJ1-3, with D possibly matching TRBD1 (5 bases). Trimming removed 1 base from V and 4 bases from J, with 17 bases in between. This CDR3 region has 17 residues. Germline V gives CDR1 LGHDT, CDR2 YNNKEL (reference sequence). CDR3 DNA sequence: TGTGCCAGCAGCCAAGCATGGGCAGGGTCAACCGGAAACACCATATATTTT. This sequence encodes CASSQAWAGSTGNTIYF.

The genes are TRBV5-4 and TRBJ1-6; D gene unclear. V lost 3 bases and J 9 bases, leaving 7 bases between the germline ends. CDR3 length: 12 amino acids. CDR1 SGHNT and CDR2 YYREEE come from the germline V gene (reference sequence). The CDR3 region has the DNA TGTGCCAGCAGCTCGCCGAGTTCACCCCTCCACTTT. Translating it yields CASSSPSSPLHF.

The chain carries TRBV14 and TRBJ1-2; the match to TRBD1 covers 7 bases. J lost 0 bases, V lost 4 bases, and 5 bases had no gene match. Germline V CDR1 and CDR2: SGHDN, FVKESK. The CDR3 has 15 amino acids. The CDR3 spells CASSPEQGSNYGYTF. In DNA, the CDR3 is TGTGCCAGCAGCCCAGAACAGGGGTCTAACTATGGCTACACCTTC.

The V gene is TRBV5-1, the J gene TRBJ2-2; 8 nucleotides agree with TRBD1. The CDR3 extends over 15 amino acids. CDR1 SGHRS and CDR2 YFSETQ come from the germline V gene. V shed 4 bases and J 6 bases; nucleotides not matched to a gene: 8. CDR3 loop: CASSTGTGPSGELFF. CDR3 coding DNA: TGCGCCAGCAGCACCGGGACAGGCCCCTCCGGGGAGCTGTTTTTT.

The CDR3 nucleotides are TGTGCCAGCAGCCCTGGGGCTAGCGGGGGTTCCTACGAGCAGTACTTC. It encodes CASSPGASGGSYEQYF. The rearrangement uses TRBV13 and TRBJ2-7; TRBD2 matches 10 bases. CDR1 is PRHDT and CDR2 is FYEKMQ in the germline V gene (reference sequence). CDR3 length: 16 amino acids. J lost 1 base, V lost 5 bases, and 8 bases had no gene match. Based on the CDR3 plus reference TRBV13 and TRBJ2-7, the full variable domain is AAGVIQSPRHLIKEKRETATLKCYPIPRHDTVYWYQQGPGQDPQFLISFYEKMQSDKGSIPDRFSAQQFSDYHSELNMSSLELGDSALYFCASSPGASGGSYEQYFGPGTRLTVT.

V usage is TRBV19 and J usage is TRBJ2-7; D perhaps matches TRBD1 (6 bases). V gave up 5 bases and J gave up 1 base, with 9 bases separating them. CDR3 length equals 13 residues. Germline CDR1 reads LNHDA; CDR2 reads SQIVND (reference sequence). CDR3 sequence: CASSSGQSYEQYF. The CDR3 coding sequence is TGTGCCAGTAGTTCCGGACAGTCCTACGAGCAGTACTTC.